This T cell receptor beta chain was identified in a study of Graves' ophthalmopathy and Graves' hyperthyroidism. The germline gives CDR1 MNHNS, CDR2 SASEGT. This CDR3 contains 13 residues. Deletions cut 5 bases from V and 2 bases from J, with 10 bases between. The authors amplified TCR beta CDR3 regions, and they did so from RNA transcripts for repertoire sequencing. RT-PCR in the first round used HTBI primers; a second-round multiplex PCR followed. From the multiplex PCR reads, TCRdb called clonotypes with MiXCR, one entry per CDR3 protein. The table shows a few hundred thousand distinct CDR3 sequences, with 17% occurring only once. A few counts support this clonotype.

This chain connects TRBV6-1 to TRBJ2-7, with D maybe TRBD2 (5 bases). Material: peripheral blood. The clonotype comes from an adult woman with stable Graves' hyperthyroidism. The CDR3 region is CASSPNSAYEQYF. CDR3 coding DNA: TGTGCCAGCAGTCCTAATAGCGCCTACGAGCAGTACTTC.